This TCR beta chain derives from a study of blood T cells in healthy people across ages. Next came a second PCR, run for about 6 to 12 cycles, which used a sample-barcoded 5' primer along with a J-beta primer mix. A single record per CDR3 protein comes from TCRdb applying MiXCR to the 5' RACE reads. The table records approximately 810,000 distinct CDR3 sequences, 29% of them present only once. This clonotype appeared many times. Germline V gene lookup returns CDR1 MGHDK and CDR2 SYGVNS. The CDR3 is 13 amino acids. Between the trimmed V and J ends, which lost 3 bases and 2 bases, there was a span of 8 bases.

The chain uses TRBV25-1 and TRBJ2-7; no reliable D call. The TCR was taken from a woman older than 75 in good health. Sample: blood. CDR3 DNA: TGTGCCAGCAGTGAGGCAGAACCCTACGAGCAGTACTTC. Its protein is CASSEAEPYEQYF.